This is a list of T cell receptor beta chains from one sample in a study of cytotoxic CD8 clonotypes in ibrutinib-treated CLL. Clones were sequenced by immunoSEQ multiplex PCR, and TCRdb holds only the in-frame ones, with some missing. The table has over 100,000 clones, approximately 83% seen once. Sequenced here: PBMCs, sampled after 24 months of ibrutinib treatment. These receptors came from a human donor with chronic lymphocytic leukemia. CDR3s include the opening cysteine and the closing phenylalanine or tryptophan. D genes are given only for firm matches. The size field is filled for only some rows; it gives once, few, many or a size class.

cdr3_aa	cdr3_nt	clone_size	d_call	v_call	j_call
CASSLGTGMGEQYF	TGTGCCAGCAGCTTAGGGACAGGGATGGGAGAGCAGTACTTC	NA	TRBD1	TRBV11-2	TRBJ2-7
CASSTGQGGTLTASEQYF	TGTGCCAGCAGCACTGGACAGGGTGGGACGCTAACTGCTTCCGAGCAGTACTTC	NA	TRBD1	TRBV7-8	TRBJ2-7
CASSLPREQLRNEQFF	TGTGCCAGTAGTTTGCCTCGGGAACAGCTGAGGAATGAGCAGTTCTTC	NA	NA	TRBV19	TRBJ2-1
CASSPDSDTEAFF	TGTGCCAGCTCACCCGACTCGGACACTGAAGCTTTCTTT	NA	NA	TRBV18	TRBJ1-1
CASSEEAPGPQHF	TGTGCCAGCAGTGAGGAGGCCCCAGGGCCCCAGCATTTT	NA	NA	TRBV2	TRBJ1-5
CASSPRAATGELFF	TGTGCCAGTAGTCCACGTGCAGCCACCGGGGAGCTGTTTTTT	NA	NA	TRBV19	TRBJ2-2
CASGVQGSSYGYTF	TGTGCGTCGGGGGTACAGGGGTCTAGCTATGGCTACACCTTC	NA	TRBD1	TRBV5-6	TRBJ1-2
CASSILQGEAFF	TGTGCCAGTAGTATATTACAAGGGGAAGCTTTCTTT	few	NA	TRBV19	TRBJ1-1
CASLKVGSNQPQHF	TGTGCCAGCCTTAAGGTTGGGAGCAATCAGCCCCAGCATTTT	once	NA	TRBV19	TRBJ1-5
CASRGNRALEQYF	TGTGCCAGCAGGGGAAACAGGGCCTTGGAGCAGTACTTC	NA	NA	TRBV9	TRBJ2-7
CASGGYNTGELFF	TGTGCCAGTGGGGGGTATAACACCGGGGAGCTGTTTTTT	NA	NA	TRBV19	TRBJ2-2
CASSKVRGASYEQYF	TGTGCCAGTAGTAAGGTCCGGGGGGCCTCCTACGAGCAGTACTTC	NA	NA	TRBV19	TRBJ2-7
CASSRGSYTDTQYF	TGCGCCAGCTCAAGGGGGTCCTACACAGATACGCAGTATTTT	NA	NA	TRBV5-1	TRBJ2-3
CASSGHEARVNEQFF	TGTGCCAGCAGTGGGCACGAGGCGCGGGTGAATGAGCAGTTCTTC	NA	NA	TRBV28	TRBJ2-1
CASSATPYEQYF	TGTGCCAGCAGCGCCACTCCCTACGAGCAGTACTTC	NA	NA	TRBV11-3	TRBJ2-7
CASSIEEGSGELFF	TGTGCCAGTAGTATAGAGGAGGGTTCCGGGGAGCTGTTTTTT	NA	NA	TRBV19	TRBJ2-2
CASKTGDLSVNEKLFF	TGTGCCAGCAAGACAGGGGATCTTTCCGTTAATGAAAAACTGTTTTTT	NA	TRBD1	TRBV27	TRBJ1-4
CASSYSGQFYGYTF	TGTGCCAGCAGTTACTCGGGGCAGTTCTATGGCTACACCTTC	NA	NA	TRBV6-6	TRBJ1-2
CASSLPREETGTLETQYF	TGTGCCAGCAGTTTACCAAGGGAGGAAACCGGGACCCTAGAGACCCAGTACTTC	NA	NA	TRBV28	TRBJ2-5
CASSLFSGTNEQFF	TGTGCCAGCAGTTTGTTTAGCGGCACAAATGAGCAGTTCTTC	once	NA	TRBV28	TRBJ2-1
CASSPGQSSNQPQHF	TGTGCCAGCTCACCAGGCCAGAGTAGCAATCAGCCCCAGCATTTT	NA	NA	TRBV18	TRBJ1-5
CASSYRQGYNEQFF	TGTGCCAGCAGCTACCGTCAGGGTTACAATGAGCAGTTCTTC	once	NA	TRBV5-4	TRBJ2-1
CATSRDTPEKLFF	TGTGCCACCAGCAGAGATACACCTGAAAAACTGTTTTTT	NA	NA	TRBV15	TRBJ1-4
CASSSQTGVYTDEQFF	TGCGCCAGCAGCTCCCAGACAGGGGTTTACACGGATGAGCAGTTCTTC	NA	TRBD1	TRBV5-1	TRBJ2-1
CASSQGGGQETQYF	TGTGCCAGCAGCCAAGGCGGGGGGCAAGAGACCCAGTACTTC	few	TRBD2	TRBV4-2	TRBJ2-5
CASSPPRGRSEKLFF	TGTGCCAGCAGTCCCCCAAGGGGAAGGAGTGAAAAACTGTTTTTT	NA	NA	TRBV28	TRBJ1-4
CASRSPGRGVNEQFF	TGCGCCAGCAGATCCCCGGGGCGGGGAGTCAATGAGCAGTTCTTC	NA	NA	TRBV5-1	TRBJ2-1
CASSVDRGRTGNTIYF	TGTGCCAGCAGCGTAGACAGGGGGCGGACTGGAAACACCATATATTTT	NA	TRBD1	TRBV5-4	TRBJ1-3
CASSLGLAAMYSTDTQYF	TGCGCCAGCAGCTTGGGACTAGCGGCTATGTATAGCACAGATACGCAGTATTTT	NA	TRBD2	TRBV5-1	TRBJ2-3
CAISDRTEIGFF	TGTGCCATCAGTGACAGGACCGAGATCGGTTTCTTT	NA	NA	TRBV10-3	TRBJ1-1
CASSRPTGGYYEQYF	TGTGCCAGCAGCCGCCCAACAGGGGGCTACTACGAGCAGTACTTC	NA	TRBD1	TRBV28	TRBJ2-7
CASSPRGGGLYGYTF	TGTGCCAGCAGTCCCCGGGGAGGAGGCCTTTATGGCTACACCTTC	NA	NA	TRBV27	TRBJ1-2
CASSERQEGTF	TGCGCCAGCAGTGAACGACAGGAGGGCACCTTC	few	NA	TRBV10-1	TRBJ1-2
CASSVVAGGSDTQYF	TGTGCCAGCAGCGTAGTAGCGGGGGGGTCAGATACGCAGTATTTT	NA	TRBD2	TRBV9	TRBJ2-3
CASSWSGTDPSQPQHF	TGTGCCAGCAGTTGGTCAGGGACGGACCCCTCACAGCCCCAGCATTTT	NA	NA	TRBV28	TRBJ1-5
CASSLSGQGDTGELFF	TGTGCCAGCAGCTTGTCCGGACAGGGGGATACCGGGGAGCTGTTTTTT	NA	TRBD1	TRBV7-9	TRBJ2-2
CASKGLAGSYEQYF	TGCGCCAGCAAGGGACTAGCGGGATCCTACGAGCAGTACTTC	few	TRBD2	TRBV5-1	TRBJ2-7
CASSPGGELFF	TGTGCCAGCAGTCCCGGAGGGGAGCTGTTTTTT	NA	NA	TRBV6-5	TRBJ2-2
CASSLQTSGPYEQYF	TGTGCCAGCAGTTTGCAGACTAGCGGGCCCTACGAGCAGTACTTC	NA	TRBD2	TRBV28	TRBJ2-7
CASSPTGIYGYTF	TGTGCCAGCAGCCCGACAGGGATCTATGGCTACACCTTC	few	TRBD1	TRBV5-6	TRBJ1-2
CASTPLSGGLGSQPQHF	TGTGCCAGTACCCCATTAAGTGGGGGGTTAGGGAGTCAGCCCCAGCATTTT	NA	NA	TRBV19	TRBJ1-5
CASSQAGQWSGTGELFF	TGTGCCAGCAGCCAAGCAGGCCAATGGAGCGGTACCGGGGAGCTGTTTTTT	NA	NA	TRBV4-2	TRBJ2-2
CASSLSSGSLRSYNEQFF	TGTGCCAGCAGCCTTTCCTCAGGTTCCCTTCGCTCCTACAATGAGCAGTTCTTC	NA	NA	TRBV28	TRBJ2-1
CASSSRTDTGELFF	TGTGCCAGCAGCTCACGGACTGACACCGGGGAGCTGTTTTTT	NA	NA	TRBV9	TRBJ2-2
CASSPGVANYGYTF	TGTGCCAGCAGCCCAGGGGTAGCTAACTATGGCTACACCTTC	NA	NA	TRBV6-1	TRBJ1-2
CASSLGNIGWRNEQFF	TGTGCCAGCAGCTTGGGTAACATTGGCTGGAGGAATGAGCAGTTCTTC	NA	NA	TRBV5-6	TRBJ2-1
CASSYTEISNQPQHF	TGTGCCAGCAGTTACACAGAAATTAGCAATCAGCCCCAGCATTTT	NA	NA	TRBV6-9	TRBJ1-5
CASSTPGGRDYGYTF	TGTGCCAGCAGTACCCCTGGGGGCAGGGACTATGGCTACACCTTC	NA	NA	TRBV6-5	TRBJ1-2
CASSVTTSGGSTDTQYF	TGTGCCAGCAGCGTCACTACTAGCGGGGGTAGCACAGATACGCAGTATTTT	NA	TRBD2	TRBV9	TRBJ2-3
CASSFRFQETQYF	TGTGCCAGCAGTTTTCGGTTCCAAGAGACCCAGTACTTC	NA	NA	TRBV28	TRBJ2-5
CAVGSEQYF	TGTGCCGTGGGGAGCGAGCAGTACTTC	once	NA	TRBV7-2	TRBJ2-7